What follows is one T cell receptor (beta chain) and its context. This specimen comes from a study of beta chain features in type 1 diabetes. All of the isolated RNA was reverse transcribed, so expressed TCRB transcripts were sequenced. Only in-frame clones appear in the TCRdb table, and some are missing; sequencing was by immunoSEQ multiplex PCR. The sample records some 60,000 clones, roughly three fifths being singletons. Germline-derived CDR1 and CDR2 are SGHRS and YFSETQ. The CDR3 covers 16 residues. Trimming cost V 3 bases and J 3 bases, with 17 bases left between them. A single heparinised blood sample, averaging about 100 mL, was obtained per donor. Sorted populations all exceeded 98% purity.

The sequenced sample was Tregs from blood. The chain combines TRBV5-1 with TRBJ2-3, with D possibly being TRBD2 (6 bases). The TCR sequence derives from a woman aged 18-29 years in good health. This chain's CDR3 is CASSSSALTLTDTQYF. The CDR3 DNA is TGCGCCAGCAGCTCTAGCGCCCTTACCCTAACAGATACGCAGTATTTT. Together with reference TRBV5-1 and TRBJ2-3, the CDR3 gives the full variable domain: KAGVTQTPRYLIKTRGQQVTLSCSPISGHRSVSWYQQTPGQGLQFLFEYFSETQRNKGNFPGRFSGRQFSNSRSEMNVSTLELGDSALYLCASSSSALTLTDTQYFGPGTRLTVL.